The 4 T cell receptor beta chains in this list originate from one sample, sequenced in a study of T cell responses to AZD1222 COVID-19 vaccine. The assay was immunoSEQ multiplex PCR, and TCRdb's table has in-frame clones only and misses some. The sample has roughly 150,000 clones; approximately 90% are singletons. The sequencing used peripheral blood, collected 28 days after the second AZD1222 dose. The receptor source for this set is an adult who received the AZD1222 COVID-19 vaccine.

V and J are TRBV29-1 and TRBJ2-5; D is unclear. Germline V gene lookup returns CDR1 SQVTM and CDR2 ANQGSEA. V lost 6 bases to trimming and J lost 5 bases, with 10 bases between them. This CDR3 has 11 amino acids. The CDR3: CSVDHEETQYF. CDR3 in DNA: TGCAGCGTAGACCATGAGGAGACCCAGTACTTC.

The chain links TRBV19 to TRBJ2-1; the D gene could be TRBD1 or TRBD2 (5 bases each). CDR3 length equals 15 residues. The ends were cut back, 4 bases at V and 4 bases at J, with 14 bases in the middle. CDR1 and CDR2 from the germline V gene are LNHDA and SQIVND (reference sequence). CDR3 sequence (DNA): TGTGCCAGTAGTAAACCAAGGGACGGATACAATGAGCAGTTCTTC. This gives the protein CASSKPRDGYNEQFF.

The rearrangement links TRBV2 to TRBJ2-1, with TRBD2 matching 10 bases. There are 14 residues in the CDR3. V lost 8 bases to trimming and J lost 12 bases; unmatched junction nucleotides: 13. Germline-derived CDR1 and CDR2 are SNHLY and FYNNEI. CDR3 nucleotides: TGTGCCAGCGGAGTCAGCGGGAGGGGGGCCGCGCAGTTCTTC. It yields the protein CASGVSGRGAAQFF.

The chain carries TRBV5-6 and TRBJ2-7; 8 bases fit TRBD1. Trimming took 4 bases from V and 2 from J; bases not matched to a gene: 8. CDR1 and CDR2 from the germline V gene are SGHDT and YYEEEE. This CDR3 is 15 amino acids long. In DNA, the CDR3 is TGTGCCAGCAGCCCACAGGGGGGTTGGGCCTACGAGCAGTACTTC. Its protein product is CASSPQGGWAYEQYF.